One and the same sample provided the 18 T cell receptor beta chains below, sequenced in a study of cytomegalovirus exposure and HLA in healthy donors. The PCR made use of 60 Vbeta and 13 Jbeta primers. This table comes from immunoSEQ multiplex PCR, and its TCRdb copy is limited to in-frame clones, with some not included. In the table there are roughly 290,000 clones, about 80% of which are singletons. Sequencing was carried out using PBMCs. The receptors were gathered from a girl aged 2 to 9 in good health and CMV-seronegative.

The chain carries TRBV13 and TRBJ2-7; 10 bases are a match to TRBD1. Losses at the gene ends were 5 bases for V and 2 bases for J; bases not matched to a gene: 12. Per germline, CDR1 PRHDT and CDR2 FYEKMQ (reference sequence). The CDR3 runs to 17 residues. CDR3 nucleotide sequence: TGTGCCAGCAGCCCAAAGATCGGGACAGGGGTACCCTACGAGCAGTACTTC. Translated, it gives CASSPKIGTGVPYEQYF.

In the case of this clone: Different DNA sequences within this sample yield the same CDR3. The V and J genes are TRBV5-1 and TRBJ2-1; D is ambiguous. This CDR3 is built from 11 residues. CDR1 SGHRS and CDR2 YFSETQ come from the germline V gene. V was shortened by 4 bases and J by 9 bases, with 8 bases between the two germline ends. CDR3 residues: CASSLSFEQFF. CDR3 bases: TGCGCCAGCAGCCTGTCTTTTGAGCAGTTCTTC.

The chain uses TRBV2 and TRBJ1-2; D may be TRBD1 (5 bases). The germline gives CDR1 SNHLY, CDR2 FYNNEI. V lost 4 bases and J 4 bases, leaving 10 bases between the germline ends. The CDR3 consists of 13 residues. This CDR3 is CASSGPGPYGYTF. CDR3 coding DNA: TGTGCCAGCAGTGGCCCAGGGCCCTATGGCTACACCTTC.

To note about this clone: This same CDR3 is encoded by further DNA sequences in the sample. V usage is TRBV5-1 and J usage is TRBJ2-5, with 11 bases matching TRBD1. This CDR3 region has 14 residues. CDR1 SGHRS and CDR2 YFSETQ come from the germline V gene. The J segment lost 4 bases and the V segment lost 4 bases, leaving 3 bases of the junction unmatched. The CDR3 DNA follows: TGCGCCAGCAGCCCGGGGACAGGGGGAGAGACCCAGTACTTC. Translated, it gives CASSPGTGGETQYF.

This chain links TRBV27 with TRBJ1-2; D is possibly TRBD1 (5 bases). Trimming took off 0 bases at V and 8 bases at J, with 16 bases between the two ends. This CDR3 has 15 residues. CDR1 and CDR2 from the germline V gene are MNHEY and SMNVEV (reference sequence). In nucleotides, the CDR3 is TGTGCCAGCAGTTTATCTTTTGGGGGGTGGGGAGGCTACACCTTC. The encoded protein is CASSLSFGGWGGYTF.

The chain links TRBV10-1 to TRBJ2-5; possibly TRBD2 for D (5 bases). The J call may be in error: the DNA end matches TRBJ2-7 better. Germline loops: CDR1 WNHNN, CDR2 SYGVQD (reference sequence). The CDR3 totals 13 residues. Here the CDR3 reads CASGNDGLYEQYF. CDR3 in DNA: TGCGCCAGCGGGAATGACGGACTCTACGAGCAGTACTTC.

The gene calls are TRBV11-2 and TRBJ2-7, with D possibly being TRBD2 (5 bases). Trimming left V 1 base short and J 4 bases short, with 17 bases between. The CDR3 is 16 residues long. Per the germline V gene, CDR1 is SGHAT and CDR2 is FQNNGV. CDR3 amino acids: CASSLGGSGGLYEQYF. The DNA for the CDR3 is TGTGCCAGCAGCTTAGGAGGCTCTGGCGGGTTATACGAGCAGTACTTC.

V and J are TRBV27 and TRBJ2-7, with D possibly being TRBD1 (6 bases). Germline loops: CDR1 MNHEY, CDR2 SMNVEV (reference sequence). The CDR3 covers 16 residues. The V end lost 5 bases, the J end lost 0 bases, and 17 bases lay between the germline ends. The CDR3 is CASSLGSIQGSYEQYF. The DNA for the CDR3 is TGTGCCAGCAGTCTAGGGTCGATACAGGGCTCCTACGAGCAGTACTTC.

As regards this clone: The junction does not match germline at one end; this may be a read error. This chain connects TRBV7-9 to TRBJ2-1; no firm D call. The CDR3 contains 12 residues. The V gene's germline CDR1 is SEHNR and CDR2 FQNEAQ (reference sequence). This chain's CDR3 is CSSTLRASEQFF. The CDR3 DNA reads TGTTCCAGCACCCTGCGAGCAAGTGAGCAGTTCTTC.

This sequence joins TRBV6-5 and TRBJ2-5; the D gene is possibly TRBD2 (5 bases). From germline, CDR1 is MNHEY and CDR2 SVGAGI. This CDR3 contains 13 residues. V was shortened by 9 bases and J by 5 bases, with 16 bases between the two germline ends. The chain's CDR3 is CASKIMGGETQYF. The CDR3 region has the DNA TGTGCCAGTAAGATTATGGGCGGGGAGACCCAGTACTTC.

The chain joins TRBV13 to TRBJ2-1, with 11 positions matching TRBD2. Germline V gives CDR1 PRHDT, CDR2 FYEKMQ (reference sequence). The CDR3 runs to 18 residues. V lost 1 base to trimming and J lost 2 bases; unmatched junction nucleotides: 7. CDR3 in amino acids: CASSLALAGGVAYNEQFF. Here the CDR3 DNA reads TGTGCCAGCAGCTTAGCTCTAGCGGGGGGCGTCGCCTACAATGAGCAGTTCTTC.

The chain combines TRBV4-1 with TRBJ2-5; D is possibly TRBD1 (5 bases). The J call may be in error: the DNA end matches TRBJ2-7 better. The CDR3 has 15 amino acids. Per germline, CDR1 MGHRA and CDR2 YSYEKL. The CDR3 here is CASRKSTASSYEQYF. CDR3 DNA sequence: TGCGCCAGCAGGAAATCGACAGCCAGCTCCTACGAGCAGTACTTC.

This clone was observed a single time. The chain links TRBV28 to TRBJ1-3; D possibly corresponds to TRBD1 (6 bases). The CDR3 totals 14 residues. The germline gives CDR1 MDHEN, CDR2 SYDVKM. V was cut by 6 bases and J by 8 bases, with 17 bases left in between. CDR3 loop: CASRSDRIADTIYF. For the CDR3, the DNA is TGTGCCAGCAGGTCAGACAGGATCGCGGACACCATATATTTT.

The gene calls are TRBV7-9 and TRBJ2-3; TRBD1 aligns across 8 bases. V was clipped by 4 bases and J by 5 bases; unmatched bases: 11. Per germline, CDR1 SEHNR and CDR2 FQNEAQ (reference sequence). The CDR3 is 16 amino acids. The CDR3 DNA follows: TGTGCCAGCAGCTCCCCGACAGGGGACATGAGAGATACGCAGTATTTT. Translated: CASSSPTGDMRDTQYF.

The rearrangement uses TRBV6-5 and TRBJ1-3; D possibly corresponds to TRBD1 (5 bases). V lost 4 bases and J lost 0, with 13 bases in between. CDR3 size: 16 residues. Germline lookup yields CDR1 MNHEY and CDR2 SVGAGI. CDR3: CASSSGRGFSGNTIYF. In nucleotides, the CDR3 is TGTGCCAGCAGTTCCGGTAGGGGATTCTCTGGAAACACCATATATTTT.

The V gene is TRBV18, the J gene TRBJ1-1; 7 bases map to TRBD1. Germline assignment: CDR1 KGHSH and CDR2 LQKENI. V trimming: 1 base; J trimming: 3 bases; junction bases outside the gene matches: 5. The CDR3 contains 15 residues. This CDR3 reads CASSPQTGLDTEAFF. CDR3 DNA: TGTGCCAGCTCACCACAGACAGGGCTTGACACTGAAGCTTTCTTT.

The V and J genes are TRBV6-1 and TRBJ1-2, with TRBD1 matching 7 bases. Germline V CDR1 and CDR2: MNHNS, SASEGT. This CDR3 has 12 residues. V was clipped by 4 bases and J by 8 bases; unmatched bases: 4. The CDR3 loop is CASSGQGQGYTF. CDR3 DNA sequence: TGTGCCAGCAGTGGACAGGGACAAGGCTACACCTTC.

This clone was recorded only once. This sequence joins TRBV4-1 and TRBJ2-7, with D maybe TRBD2 (6 bases). CDR1 is MGHRA, CDR2 YSYEKL, per germline. The CDR3 sequence is 15 residues long. V lost 4 bases to trimming and J lost 2 bases, with 15 bases between them. CDR3 amino acids: CASSPKGGVPYEQYF. The CDR3 DNA reads as TGCGCCAGCAGCCCGAAGGGCGGGGTCCCCTACGAGCAGTACTTC.